This T cell receptor (beta chain) was obtained from a study of synovial regulatory T cells in juvenile arthritis. Whole-study findings and limits: Synovial Tregs shared more CDR3 sequences with iaTregs than other blood Tregs. Across patients, iaTreg TCR repertoires were mostly private, partly shared with synovial Teff and blood CPL.

The CDR3 has 13 amino acids. The protein alone is recorded here. Germline CDR1 is SNHLY and CDR2 is FYNNEI. This clone is medium-sized (0.01 to 0.1%) by frequency. Its antigen is undetermined. Each patient with active arthritis gave synovial fluid along with matched peripheral blood. Measured with immunoSEQ multiplex PCR; TCRdb has only the in-frame clones, and not every one. With around 2,600 clones in the sample, the ten largest clones hold approximately 12%. V is TRBV2 and J is TRBJ2-4; TCRdb proposes TRBD2, but this gene call is untestable without DNA. The material sequenced was Treg cells from the synovium. This sequence was found in a donor aged 2-35 years with juvenile idiopathic arthritis. The CDR3 loop is CASSDLAKNIQYF.